The next 10 T cell receptor beta chains were all read from a single sample in a study of shared clonotypes between healthy human individuals. Profiled with immunoSEQ multiplex PCR; TCRdb holds only in-frame clones, not every one. Of roughly 2.6 million clones listed, 90% to 95% are singletons. Sequencing input: naive CD4+ T cells sorted from blood. Subset given: CD45RA+ positively selected. The source of these receptors is a man younger than 35 in good health.

The chain uses TRBV7-2 and TRBJ2-1; 7 bases agree with TRBD2. CDR1 and CDR2 from the germline V gene are SGHTA and FQGNSA. V dropped 2 bases and J dropped 6; count of bases not matched to a gene: 10. CDR3 size: 16 residues. The CDR3 DNA is TGTGCCAGCAGCTTAACAAAAGCGGGAAGGTTCAATGAGCAGTTCTTC. Translated: CASSLTKAGRFNEQFF. Supplemented by reference TRBV7-2 and TRBJ2-1, the full variable domain reads GAGVSQSPSNKVTEKGKDVELRCDPISGHTALYWYRQSLGQGLEFLIYFQGNSAPDKSGLPSDRFSAERTGGSVSTLTIQRTQQEDSAVYLCASSLTKAGRFNEQFFGPGTRLTVL.

About this clone: Other DNA sequences in this sample translate to the same CDR3. The chain recombines TRBV18 with TRBJ2-7; 7 nucleotides line up with TRBD1. V lost 3 bases and J lost 3; bases outside the gene matches: 2. The CDR3 consists of 13 residues. CDR1 and CDR2 (germline): KGHSH, LQKENI. The CDR3: CASSPTGVYEQYF. The DNA of the CDR3 is TGTGCCAGCTCACCCACAGGGGTCTACGAGCAGTACTTC.

V usage is TRBV7-2 and J usage is TRBJ1-1; D remains unclear. Per the germline V gene, CDR1 is SGHTA and CDR2 is FQGNSA. V lost 1 base and J 11 bases, leaving 8 bases between the germline ends. This CDR3 region has 11 residues. The CDR3 sequence: CASSLGGLAFF. In DNA form, the CDR3 reads TGTGCCAGCAGCTTAGGGGGTCTGGCTTTCTTT.

The chain joins TRBV4-1 to TRBJ1-3, with TRBD1 as a possible D gene (6 bases). Trimming removed 6 bases from V and 7 bases from J, with 13 bases in between. The CDR3 is 13 amino acids. CDR1 is MGHRA and CDR2 is YSYEKL in the germline V gene. The CDR3 DNA sequence: TGCGCCAGCAGTTCACAGGGCAGCAACACCATATATTTT. Protein sequence: CASSSQGSNTIYF.

This clone occurred once. The V gene is TRBV7-2, the J gene TRBJ2-3, with D unclear. Trimming stripped 5 bases from V and 0 bases from J, with 18 bases between. Germline V gene lookup returns CDR1 SGHTA and CDR2 FQGNSA. CDR3 length: 17 residues. The CDR3, as DNA: TGTGCCAGCAGCCCCTCCCTATTTAGGGCTAGCACAGATACGCAGTATTTT. As protein: CASSPSLFRASTDTQYF.

This chain uses TRBV11-2 with TRBJ1-6; D is ambiguous. The CDR3 spans 13 residues. CDR1 and CDR2 from the germline V gene are SGHAT and FQNNGV. The V and J ends lost 1 base and 10 bases respectively, with 8 bases between them. The CDR3 coding sequence is TGTGCCAGCAGCTTAGGGAAGAGATCACCCCTCCACTTT. Amino acids: CASSLGKRSPLHF.

CDR3 nucleotide sequence: TGCGCCAGCAGCGGCGGAAAAGGGGGCATAAACACTGAAGCTTTCTTT. Its translation: CASSGGKGGINTEAFF. This chain links TRBV5-1 with TRBJ1-1, with 7 bases matching TRBD1. From germline, CDR1 is SGHRS and CDR2 YFSETQ. V lost 4 bases, J lost 2 bases, and 11 bases stayed unmatched. The CDR3 is made up of 16 amino acids.

This chain joins TRBV4-3 and TRBJ2-2, with D perhaps matching TRBD1 or TRBD2 (5 bases each). Germline values: CDR1 LGHNA, CDR2 YSLEER. This CDR3 is built from 15 residues. Trimming removed 5 bases from V and 6 bases from J, with 16 bases in between. This chain's CDR3 is CASSFTPGTPGELFF. DNA of the CDR3: TGCGCCAGCAGCTTTACCCCCGGGACCCCCGGGGAGCTGTTTTTT.

The chain employs TRBV6-5 and TRBJ1-5; TRBD1 is a possible D gene (5 bases). CDR3 length: 14 amino acids. Trimming took off 9 bases at V and 3 bases at J, with 15 bases between the two ends. Germline CDR1 and CDR2: MNHEY and SVGAGI. The CDR3: CASRQSGPNQPQHF. In DNA, the CDR3 is TGTGCCAGTAGACAGTCTGGACCCAATCAGCCCCAGCATTTT.

V is TRBV6-5 and J is TRBJ1-1; D is uncertain. The CDR3 extends over 11 amino acids. Looked up from germline, CDR1 is MNHEY and CDR2 is SVGAGI. Trimming pared 8 bases from V and 4 bases from J, leaving 8 bases between. CDR3 in DNA: TGTGCCAGCGGAGTACCCACTGAAGCTTTCTTT. Protein product: CASGVPTEAFF.